A selection of T cell receptor beta chains follows, all from one sample in a study of PD-1 blockade in classical Hodgkin lymphoma. Here immunoSEQ multiplex PCR was the method, and the copy in TCRdb shows in-frame clones only, minus some. This sample has almost 100,000 clones, with roughly 92% found just once. This sample comprised peripheral blood mononuclear cells (PBMCs), obtained at baseline. These receptors were collected from a human donor with classical Hodgkin lymphoma. Both conserved end residues are part of each CDR3. The D gene is left open where the match is weak. Not every row has a clone size; where given, it reads once, few, many or a size class.

d_call clone_size j_call v_call cdr3_nt cdr3_aa
TRBD1 once TRBJ1-5 TRBV27 TGTGCCAGCAGTTGGACAGGAAGTAGCAATCAGCCCCAGCATTTT CASSWTGSSNQPQHF
TRBD1 . TRBJ1-2 TRBV2 TGTGCCATCCTACAGGGGAACTATGGCTACACCTTC CAILQGNYGYTF
TRBD1 . TRBJ1-1 TRBV5-8 TGTGCCAGCAGCCCCACAGGGGCCACTGAAGCTTTCTTT CASSPTGATEAFF
. . TRBJ2-7 TRBV10-2 TGCGCCAGCAGTGAAACTAGCTCCCAGTACTTC CASSETSSQYF
. . TRBJ1-3 TRBV5-6 TGTGCCAGCAGCTCGTGGACAGCTGGAAACACCATATATTTT CASSSWTAGNTIYF
. . TRBJ2-2 TRBV29-1 TGCAGCGTTGCCGGGCCCGGGGACACCGGGGAGCTGTTTTTT CSVAGPGDTGELFF
. few TRBJ1-2 TRBV29-1 TGCAGCGTTGAGTCTCAGGGGACCGGCTATGGCTACACCTTC CSVESQGTGYGYTF
TRBD2 . TRBJ2-7 TRBV9 TGTGCCAGCAGCGAGGGACTAGCGGGAGGCCTCTACGAGCAGTACTTC CASSEGLAGGLYEQYF
. . TRBJ2-7 TRBV2 TGTGCCAGCGTGGCGGGCTCCTACGAGCAGTACTTC CASVAGSYEQYF
. . TRBJ1-2 TRBV6-6 TGTGCCAGCAGTTACTCTGGGGACCCCCCTAACTATGGCTACACCTTC CASSYSGDPPNYGYTF
. . TRBJ1-2 TRBV11-2 TGTGCCAGCAGCTTACACCTTACTGAGGGGGGCTACACCTTC CASSLHLTEGGYTF
. . TRBJ2-5 TRBV11-2 TGTGCCAGCAGCCCTCAGGAGACCCAGTACTTC CASSPQETQYF
TRBD2 . TRBJ2-7 TRBV6-5 TGTGCCAGCAGACCCGGAGTAAGCGGGAGACTCGAGCAGTACTTC CASRPGVSGRLEQYF
. . TRBJ2-3 TRBV5-1 TGCGCCAGCACTTTTGACAGGAGAATCACAGATACGCAGTATTTT CASTFDRRITDTQYF
. . TRBJ2-5 TRBV7-6 TGTGCCAGCAGCTTAGAGTGGGGAGGTGTGGGGACCCAGTACTTC CASSLEWGGVGTQYF
TRBD1 . TRBJ2-2 TRBV29-1 TGCAGCGTTGAGGCGCGGACAGGGGTAGTCGGGGAGCTGTTTTTT CSVEARTGVVGELFF
. . TRBJ2-3 TRBV27 TGTGCCAGCAGTTTTCTAAGAGGTAGAGCCGGCACAGATACGCAGTATTTT CASSFLRGRAGTDTQYF
. . TRBJ1-2 TRBV28 TGTGCCAGCGGATTCGGTGTAACGGGACGGTATGGCTACACCTTC CASGFGVTGRYGYTF
TRBD1 once TRBJ1-5 TRBV19 TGTGCCAGTAGTCCACGGACAGGGTACAATCAGCCCCAGCATTTT CASSPRTGYNQPQHF
. . TRBJ2-5 TRBV5-1 TGCGCCAGCAGCTTGGGTCGCCTCCAAGAGACCCAGTACTTC CASSLGRLQETQYF
. . TRBJ2-1 TRBV14 TGTGCCAGCAGCCAAGAAAAGGAGCGGACAAACAATGAGCAGTTCTTC CASSQEKERTNNEQFF
TRBD2 . TRBJ2-7 TRBV5-4 TGTGCCAGTGCTAGCGGGAGGGCCAAAGAGCAGTACTTC CASASGRAKEQYF
TRBD2 . TRBJ2-1 TRBV10-3 TGTGCCATCAGTGAGTCAGGGACTAGCGGGAACGAGCAGTTCTTC CAISESGTSGNEQFF
TRBD2 . TRBJ2-5 TRBV9 TGTGCCAGCAGCGGGGGACTAGCGGGAGAGGTAGAGACCCAGTACTTC CASSGGLAGEVETQYF
TRBD2 once TRBJ2-7 TRBV11-2 TGTGCCAGCAGCTGGGCGGGAGACGGGCGCTCCTACGAGCAGTACTTC CASSWAGDGRSYEQYF
. . TRBJ2-2 TRBV18 TGTGCCAGCTCACCTAGTATGGGGCTGACCACCGGGGAGCTGTTTTTT CASSPSMGLTTGELFF
. once TRBJ1-1 TRBV6-5 TGTGCCAGCAGTTACCCGTCGAGAGGGGGAATGGCTGAAGCTTTCTTT CASSYPSRGGMAEAFF
. . TRBJ1-1 TRBV5-1 TGCGCCAGCAGCGTTGACCCGAACACTGAAGCTTTCTTT CASSVDPNTEAFF
. . TRBJ1-1 TRBV30 TGTGCCTGGAGTATCGGGACACCAATTTCTGAAGCTTTCTTT CAWSIGTPISEAFF
. . TRBJ1-2 TRBV20-1 TGCAGTGCCGGGGCGTCCGGCTACACCTTC CSAGASGYTF
. . TRBJ1-1 TRBV6-1 TGTGCCAGCAGTCAGCCAGGGACCGCCACTGAAGCTTTCTTT CASSQPGTATEAFF
. . TRBJ2-7 TRBV25-1 TGTGCCAGCAGTAGGCTAAACTACGAGCAGTACTTC CASSRLNYEQYF
. once TRBJ2-2 TRBV19 TGTGCCCCCAGCAGAGGGTTCACCGGGGAGCTGTTTTTT CAPSRGFTGELFF
. . TRBJ2-1 TRBV19 TGTGCCAGTAGTATAGTGGCGGCCAACAATGAGCAGTTCTTC CASSIVAANNEQFF
. . TRBJ1-4 TRBV30 TGTGCCTGGGGACCCGGGGCGCGGGGTGAAAAACTGTTTTTT CAWGPGARGEKLFF
TRBD1 . TRBJ1-2 TRBV13 TGTGCCAGCAGCTTGGGACAGGGGGACTATGGCTACACCTTC CASSLGQGDYGYTF
. . TRBJ2-7 TRBV6-6 TGTGCCAGCAGTTACTCGAAATCCTCCTACGAGCAGTACTTC CASSYSKSSYEQYF
. . TRBJ2-1 TRBV27 TGTGCCAGCAGTCCCTACGCGGTAGTCAACAATGAGCAGTTCTTC CASSPYAVVNNEQFF
. . TRBJ1-4 TRBV19 TGTGCCAGTAGTACGCAGGTGGTCTCTGAAAAACTGTTTTTT CASSTQVVSEKLFF
. . TRBJ2-3 TRBV27 TGTGCCAGCAGTTTACTCGGCGGCAACACAGATACGCAGTATTTT CASSLLGGNTDTQYF
. once TRBJ2-5 TRBV30 TGTGCCTGGAGTTCCATGGAGACCCAGTACTTC CAWSSMETQYF